The clone carrying this T cell receptor beta chain was observed a handful of times. No antigen is known for it. Germline V gene lookup returns CDR1 SGHRS and CDR2 YFSETQ. CDR3 size: 16 residues. V was pared by 4 bases and J by 0 bases, with 17 bases between. This sample was taken from a study of identical twins. Study-wide points: Zero-insertion analyses might be partly confounded by invariant T cells like MAIT and iNKT.

After template switching added a universal primer site, the resulting cDNA carried unique molecular identifiers. A single record per CDR3 protein comes from TCRdb applying MiXCR to the 5' RACE reads. The sample includes about 200,000 distinct CDR3 sequences, 6% to 9% of them seen just once. This sample also appeared in a second study, on yellow fever vaccine responses in identical twins.

V usage is TRBV5-1 and J usage is TRBJ2-7; maybe TRBD2 (5 bases). The clonotype originates from a woman between 18 and 29 years old in good health. The sample comprised memory (CD45RO+) T cells sorted from blood. CDR3 in DNA: TGCGCCAGCAGCCCGCGTGGCCGGGGAACCTCCTACGAGCAGTACTTC. Its translation is CASSPRGRGTSYEQYF.